These 15 T cell receptor beta chains were sequenced from one sample in a study of blood T cell repertoires in COVID-19 (dated by TCRdb to about 2020). Receptor amplification or capture employed the immunoSEQ multiplex PCR assay. This immuneACCESS table, as held by TCRdb, lists in-frame sequences with V and J called but not all clones. Of the missing ones, under half trace to an unresolved V gene in checked studies; the others have no known cause. For this sample there are 300,000 to 400,000 clones; more than 75% appear just once. The leading ten clones occupy under 3.5% of the sample. Source material: peripheral blood. The receptors originated from a woman between 18 and 30 years old who had recovered from COVID-19.

The V and J genes are TRBV9 and TRBJ2-1, with 8 bases that match TRBD1. The CDR3 is 14 amino acids. The V gene end was trimmed by 4 bases and the J gene end by 6 bases; junction bases not matched to a gene: 6. The germline V gene has CDR1 SGDLS and CDR2 YYNGEE. The CDR3 loop is CASSPWTGINEQFF. CDR3 in DNA: TGTGCCAGCAGCCCCTGGACAGGGATCAATGAGCAGTTCTTC.

This clone occurred many times. This sequence joins TRBV4-1 and TRBJ2-2, with D hard to call. The CDR3 extends over 16 amino acids. Germline lookup yields CDR1 MGHRA and CDR2 YSYEKL. Trimming took off 0 bases at V and 1 base at J, with 9 bases between the two ends. CDR3 residues: CASSQDPGVNTGELFF. The CDR3 DNA follows: TGCGCCAGCAGCCAAGATCCAGGCGTGAACACCGGGGAGCTGTTTTTT.

The J gene is TRBJ2-3, the V gene TRBV15; TRBD2 agrees at 7 bases. With V trimmed by 4 bases and J by 7 bases, 14 bases remained unmatched. The length of the CDR3 is 16 residues. The V gene's germline CDR1 is LNHNV and CDR2 YYDKDF (reference sequence). For the CDR3, the DNA is TGTGCCACCAGCAAACGCCTAGCGGAGTATGGGAATACGCAGTATTTT. It yields the protein CATSKRLAEYGNTQYF.

This chain connects TRBV7-2 to TRBJ1-5; TRBD1 matches 7 bases. Trimming took 6 bases from V and 0 from J; bases not matched to a gene: 5. This CDR3 contains 15 residues. Germline V lookup: CDR1 SGHTA, CDR2 FQGNSA. In DNA form, the CDR3 reads TGTGCCAGCAGGCCGGGGACAGCTAGCAATCAGCCCCAGCATTTT. This translates into CASRPGTASNQPQHF.

J is TRBJ1-3 and V is TRBV9; D gene ambiguous. V lost 0 bases, J lost 4 bases, and 5 bases lay in between. Germline-derived CDR1 and CDR2 are SGDLS and YYNGEE. CDR3 length equals 13 residues. CDR3 loop: CASSVDLGNTIYF. The CDR3, as DNA: TGTGCCAGCAGCGTAGATCTAGGAAACACCATATATTTT.

The genes are TRBV7-7 and TRBJ2-5; a possible D gene is TRBD2 (7 bases). CDR3 size: 13 residues. The V end was cut by 5 bases, the J end by 9 bases, with 16 bases between. In germline, CDR1 is SSHAT, CDR2 FNYEAQ (reference sequence). The CDR3 DNA follows: TGTGCCAGCAGCCCCGGGGGGCTCGGGGCCCAGTACTTC. Its translation: CASSPGGLGAQYF.

The chain recombines TRBV30 with TRBJ2-1; 12 nucleotides line up with TRBD2. The CDR3 is 16 amino acids. From germline, CDR1 is GTSNPN and CDR2 SVGIG (reference sequence). Trimming took 0 bases from V and 8 from J; bases not matched to a gene: 8. This chain's CDR3 is CAWSVRLAGGPHEQFF. CDR3 nucleotides: TGTGCCTGGAGTGTACGGCTAGCGGGAGGGCCCCATGAGCAGTTCTTC.

This clone was observed once. The chain carries TRBV13 and TRBJ1-1, with no clear D. This CDR3 has 13 amino acids. V lost 8 bases to trimming and J lost 1 base, with 11 bases between them. Germline loops: CDR1 PRHDT, CDR2 FYEKMQ (reference sequence). The CDR3 spells CASEPEGNTEAFF. CDR3 in DNA: TGTGCCAGCGAGCCTGAGGGGAACACTGAAGCTTTCTTT.

As to this clone: Other DNA sequences in the same sample also yield this CDR3. The chain uses TRBV11-3 and TRBJ2-1; D unclear. The V gene lost 1 base and the J gene lost 3 bases, with 4 bases spanning the gap. The CDR3 loop spans 13 amino acids. From germline, CDR1 is SGHNT and CDR2 YENEEA. DNA for the CDR3: TGTGCCAGCAGCTTAGGACTCTACAATGAGCAGTTCTTC. Translating gives CASSLGLYNEQFF. Drawing the rest from reference TRBV11-3 and TRBJ2-1, the complete variable domain is EAGVVQSPRYKIIEKKQPVAFWCNPISGHNTLYWYLQNLGQGPELLIRYENEEAVDDSQLPKDRFSAERLKGVDSTLKIQPAELGDSAVYLCASSLGLYNEQFFGPGTRLTVL.

This rearrangement joins TRBV7-8 to TRBJ2-3; D gene ambiguous. The CDR3 consists of 16 residues. Germline CDR1 and CDR2: SGHVS and FQNEAQ. Trimming shortened V by 1 base and J by 4 bases, and 15 bases separated the two germline ends. The CDR3 DNA reads as TGTGCCAGCAGCTTAGGGTCCGGCAGGTTTGCAGATACGCAGTATTTT. Protein product: CASSLGSGRFADTQYF.

V gene TRBV7-2 combines with J gene TRBJ2-2; possibly TRBD1 for D (5 bases). Trimming took 0 bases from V and 7 from J, leaving 15 bases between them. This CDR3 has 16 amino acids. Germline V gene sequence: CDR1 SGHTA, CDR2 FQGNSA. CDR3 sequence: CASSLAKGRWIGELFF. The CDR3 nucleotides are TGTGCCAGCAGCTTAGCGAAGGGGCGATGGATCGGGGAGCTGTTTTTT.

The J gene is TRBJ1-2, the V gene TRBV27; no reliable D call. CDR3 length equals 15 residues. V gave up 1 base and J gave up 8 bases, with 17 bases separating them. Germline V gives CDR1 MNHEY, CDR2 SMNVEV (reference sequence). The CDR3 nucleotides read TGTGCCAGCAGTTTATTTAGCGGGTCGGCGGGGGGCTACACCTTC. Its translation: CASSLFSGSAGGYTF.

The rearrangement links TRBV25-1 to TRBJ2-5; tentatively, D is TRBD1 (6 bases). The CDR3 spans 15 residues. Between the trimmed V and J ends, which lost 1 base and 4 bases, there was a span of 13 bases. Per germline, CDR1 MGHDK and CDR2 SYGVNS. CDR3 region: CASSEFNRVGETQYF. The DNA for the CDR3 is TGTGCCAGCAGTGAATTTAACAGGGTGGGAGAGACCCAGTACTTC.

This clone was counted ten times or more. This chain connects TRBV6-6 to TRBJ1-5; 9 bases line up with TRBD1. From germline, CDR1 is MNHNY and CDR2 SVGAGI (reference sequence). Trimming at V came to 10 bases and at J to 5 bases, leaving 9 bases not matched to a gene. CDR3 length equals 14 residues. The CDR3 region is CATLVGTGYQPQHF. The CDR3, as DNA: TGTGCCACCTTGGTGGGGACAGGGTATCAGCCCCAGCATTTT.

This rearrangement joins TRBV6-6 to TRBJ2-7; 11 positions match TRBD2. Germline CDR1 reads MNHNY; CDR2 reads SVGAGI (reference sequence). Trimming took 9 bases from V and 0 from J; bases not matched to a gene: 4. The CDR3 totals 14 residues. The CDR3 here is CASRTSGGSYEQYV. DNA for the CDR3: TGTGCCAGTCGCACTAGCGGGGGCTCCTACGAGCAGTACGTC.